The TCR beta chain described here comes from a study of blood T cell repertoires in COVID-19. Study in general: COVID-19 samples, acute and convalescent, were from the United States, Italy and Spain.

Clones were sequenced by immunoSEQ multiplex PCR, and TCRdb holds only the in-frame ones, with some missing. Of about 140,000 clones listed, 70% to 90% are singletons. V was trimmed by 5 bases and J by 11 bases, leaving 9 bases between them. The CDR3 contains 10 residues. Germline CDR1 reads SNHLY; CDR2 reads FYNNEI. This TCR was sampled from a woman aged 55-69 years with acute or convalescent COVID-19. The chain uses TRBV2 and TRBJ1-2; no reliable D call. Source material: peripheral blood. The CDR3 sequence: CASSPTVYTF. The DNA for the CDR3 is TGTGCCAGCAGTCCTACAGTTTACACCTTC.